These 30 T cell receptor beta chains were sequenced from one sample in a study of blood T cells in healthy people across ages. A second PCR of 7 to 11 cycles used a sample-barcoded 5' primer and a J-beta primer mix. TCRdb re-analysed the 5' RACE reads in MiXCR, keeping a single row per CDR3 protein. The data hold about 930,000 distinct CDR3 sequences, with roughly 28% observed a single time. In addition, the sample was reused for a study of T cells of mothers and their children.

Material: blood. Receptor source: a woman aged 40 to 50 in good health.

This clonotype was counted a few times. The rearrangement uses TRBV6-1 and TRBJ1-5; a weak D match, TRBD1 (5 bases). The CDR3 spans 14 residues. Germline values: CDR1 MNHNS, CDR2 SASEGT. V gave up 2 bases and J gave up 5 bases, with 10 bases separating them. The CDR3 region has the DNA TGTGCCAGCAGTGAAATTCGGGGCTATCAGCCCCAGCATTTT. Translated, it gives CASSEIRGYQPQHF.

The rearrangement uses TRBV5-1 and TRBJ1-1; perhaps TRBD1 as D (5 bases). The CDR3 length is 14 residues. Germline-derived CDR1 and CDR2 are SGHRS and YFSETQ. V gave up 4 bases and J gave up 0 bases, with 10 bases separating them. Here the CDR3 DNA reads TGCGCCAGCAGCACGGGGGAAATGAACACTGAAGCTTTCTTT. Amino acid sequence: CASSTGEMNTEAFF.

This chain links TRBV28 with TRBJ2-1; 15 bases match TRBD2. Per the germline V gene, CDR1 is MDHEN and CDR2 is SYDVKM. This CDR3 is built from 19 residues. V lost 6 bases and J lost 0; bases outside the gene matches: 9. The DNA for the CDR3 is TGTGCCAGCAGCCCAGGGACTAGCGGGAGGATAAGCTCCTACAATGAGCAGTTCTTC. It specifies CASSPGTSGRISSYNEQFF. The full variable domain, with the rest looked up from reference TRBV28 and TRBJ2-1, is DVKVTQSSRYLVKRTGEKVFLECVQDMDHENMFWYRQDPGLGLRLIYFSYDVKMKEKGDIPEGYSVSREKKERFSLILESASTNQTSMYLCASSPGTSGRISSYNEQFFGPGTRLTVL.

Comment on this clonotype: A single base separates this from a much larger clone, so it may be a read error. The DNA of the CDR3 is TGTGCCAGCGGCCAAGATCAGGGGGCCTACGAGCAGTACTTC. Protein sequence: CASGQDQGAYEQYF. This chain joins TRBV4-2 and TRBJ2-7, with 7 bases identical to TRBD1. The germline CDR1 and CDR2 sequences are LGHNA and YNFKEQ. The length of the CDR3 is 14 residues.

The V call is TRBV28, the J call TRBJ1-5; possible D gene TRBD1, 5 bases. Trimming removed 10 bases from V and 0 bases from J, with 19 bases in between. The germline V gene encodes CDR1 MDHEN and CDR2 SYDVKM. This CDR3 region has 16 residues. Here the CDR3 DNA reads TGTGCCACCACGATTGGGGGAATCGTTAGCAATCAGCCCCAGCATTTT. As protein: CATTIGGIVSNQPQHF.

The gene calls are TRBV11-1 and TRBJ2-2; D not certain. Germline V CDR1 and CDR2: SGHAT, FQDESV (reference sequence). The CDR3 covers 14 residues. Deletions cut 0 bases from V and 11 bases from J, with 13 bases between. The CDR3 loop is CASSLAEGSHELFF. The CDR3, as DNA: TGTGCCAGCAGCTTAGCGGAAGGTAGTCACGAGCTGTTTTTT.

The V call is TRBV5-1, the J call TRBJ2-1; D remains unclear. Deletions cut 2 bases from V and 5 bases from J, with 14 bases between. Germline V gene data show CDR1 as SGHRS and CDR2 as YFSETQ. This CDR3 has 15 residues. CDR3 loop: CASSFDGRLNNEQFF. The CDR3 coding sequence is TGCGCCAGCAGCTTTGATGGACGCCTGAACAATGAGCAGTTCTTC.

This clonotype was seen only a few times. V usage is TRBV12-3 or TRBV12-4 and J usage is TRBJ1-2; the match to TRBD1 covers 8 bases. CDR3 length: 13 residues. Unmatched junction bases numbered 1, after V lost 6 bases and J lost 1 base. In DNA, the CDR3 is TGTGCCAGCAGGGGACAGGATAACTATGGCTACACCTTC. Protein: CASRGQDNYGYTF.

This clonotype came up many times. The chain links TRBV18 to TRBJ1-1; D is possibly TRBD1 (5 bases). The ends were cut back, 6 bases at V and 5 bases at J, with 16 bases in the middle. CDR3 length: 14 amino acids. The V gene's germline CDR1 is KGHSH and CDR2 LQKENI. Here the CDR3 reads CASSPSSGRTEAFF. The CDR3 DNA sequence: TGTGCCAGCTCTCCCTCTTCGGGGCGAACTGAAGCTTTCTTT.

The rearrangement uses TRBV5-1 and TRBJ1-2, with no clear D. V was shortened by 2 bases and J by 0 bases, with 8 bases between the two germline ends. Per germline, CDR1 SGHRS and CDR2 YFSETQ. This CDR3 region has 14 residues. This CDR3 reads CASSFPEANYGYTF. For the CDR3, the DNA is TGCGCCAGCAGCTTTCCGGAAGCTAACTATGGCTACACCTTC.

The chain employs TRBV7-2 and TRBJ2-3, with 9 positions matching TRBD2. This CDR3 region has 16 residues. Germline CDR1 is SGHTA and CDR2 is FQGNSA. V dropped 3 bases and J dropped 4; count of bases not matched to a gene: 8. The CDR3 loop is CASSLVAAGGPDTQYF. Written as DNA, the CDR3 is TGTGCCAGCAGCTTGGTAGCAGCGGGGGGCCCAGATACGCAGTATTTT.

This clonotype was counted a single time. A read error may be the cause here, since a much bigger clone is one base away. V usage is TRBV28 and J usage is TRBJ2-5; 14 bases align to TRBD2. Germline V CDR1 and CDR2: MDHEN, SYDVKM. The ends lost 10 bases at V and 4 bases at J; junction bases unmatched: 5. This CDR3 is built from 14 residues. The CDR3 sequence is CATGLAGGVETQYF. The CDR3 DNA sequence: TGTGCCACAGGACTAGCGGGGGGTGTAGAGACCCAGTACTTC.

In its sample, this clonotype was seen a few times. The J gene is TRBJ2-1, the V gene TRBV29-1, with TRBD2 identical over 8 bases. With 5 bases clipped from V and 7 bases from J, the junction kept 7 bases outside the gene matches. The CDR3 sequence is 13 residues long. The germline gives CDR1 SQVTM, CDR2 ANQGSEA. The CDR3 spells CSVRLVAGNEQFF. Here the CDR3 DNA reads TGCAGCGTTCGACTAGTAGCGGGAAATGAGCAGTTCTTC.

This clonotype appeared once. The genes are TRBV20-1 and TRBJ1-1; the D is unclear. Germline CDR1 is DFQATT and CDR2 is SNEGSKA (reference sequence). V lost 1 base and J 0 bases, leaving 9 bases between the germline ends. The CDR3 contains 14 residues. As DNA, the CDR3 is TGCAGTGCTAGAGCCCAGGACCTGAACACTGAAGCTTTCTTT. The encoded protein is CSARAQDLNTEAFF.

This clonotype was detected only a few times. A much bigger clone sits one base away, suggesting this may be a read error. The chain has TRBV20-1 and TRBJ2-7; 9 nucleotides agree with TRBD1. Trimming removed 5 bases from V and 6 bases from J; junction bases left unmatched: 11. This CDR3 contains 14 residues. Germline-derived CDR1 and CDR2 are DFQATT and SNEGSKA (reference sequence). CDR3 loop: CSAEGGQGWIEQYF. The CDR3 coding sequence is TGCAGTGCTGAAGGGGGACAGGGTTGGATCGAGCAGTACTTC.

The chain uses TRBV27 and TRBJ1-2; no clear D. The germline V and J ends were trimmed by 6 bases and 2 bases, with 10 bases remaining between them. The CDR3 is made up of 13 amino acids. Germline CDR1 reads MNHEY; CDR2 reads SMNVEV (reference sequence). This CDR3 reads CASSPSVNYGYTF. For the CDR3, the DNA is TGTGCCAGCAGCCCCAGCGTGAACTATGGCTACACCTTC.

The chain has TRBV5-1 and TRBJ2-7, with 8 bases matching TRBD1. V shed 4 bases, J shed 6 bases, and the junction held 12 bases outside the gene matches. The germline CDR1 and CDR2 sequences are SGHRS and YFSETQ. The CDR3 loop spans 15 amino acids. In DNA, the CDR3 is TGCGCCAGCAGCCCTTCGACAGGGGTATGCGGCGAGCAGTACTTC. Amino acid sequence: CASSPSTGVCGEQYF.

This clonotype has at least ten counts. This chain joins TRBV7-2 and TRBJ2-7; D is unclear. The CDR3 extends over 11 amino acids. The germline V and J ends were trimmed by 5 bases and 0 bases, with 2 bases remaining between them. Germline CDR1 is SGHTA and CDR2 is FQGNSA. The CDR3 region has the DNA TGTGCCAGCAGCCGCTCCTACGAGCAGTACTTC. Translated, it gives CASSRSYEQYF.

The chain links TRBV14 to TRBJ2-5; tentatively, D is TRBD2 (6 bases). CDR1 and CDR2 from the germline V gene are SGHDN and FVKESK. The CDR3 runs 15 residues. V was trimmed by 4 bases and J by 2 bases, leaving 14 bases between them. The CDR3, as DNA: TGTGCCAGCAGCCCCCGGGAGCATCTACAAGAGACCCAGTACTTC. It translates to CASSPREHLQETQYF.

The V call is TRBV7-2, the J call TRBJ1-2; 8 positions agree with TRBD1. This CDR3 comprises 13 residues. Germline trimming cut 5 bases from V and 8 bases from J; bases unmatched to any gene: 7. CDR1 and CDR2 (germline): SGHTA, FQGNSA. The CDR3 loop reads CASSAATGDGYTF. CDR3 nucleotide sequence: TGTGCCAGCAGCGCCGCGACAGGGGACGGCTACACCTTC.

This clonotype was counted many times. The CDR3 loop is CASSEGQRGHMAQYF. CDR3 coding DNA: TGTGCCAGCTCAGAGGGCCAGCGGGGGCACATGGCGCAGTACTTC. The chain couples TRBV18 to TRBJ2-7; 8 bases align to TRBD2. V shed 5 bases and J 9 bases; nucleotides not matched to a gene: 15. The CDR3 is 15 amino acids. The germline gives CDR1 KGHSH, CDR2 LQKENI.

The rearrangement joins TRBV7-2 to TRBJ1-1; D gene unclear. Germline V lookup: CDR1 SGHTA, CDR2 FQGNSA. CDR3 length: 13 residues. Trimming stripped 4 bases from V and 6 bases from J, with 12 bases between. The CDR3 sequence is CASSSMQAAEAFF. The CDR3 bases are TGTGCCAGCAGCTCAATGCAGGCGGCTGAAGCTTTCTTT.

The chain is built from TRBV11-2 and TRBJ2-4; TRBD1 is a possible D gene (6 bases). The assigned J gene may be wrong: the sequence end matches TRBJ2-7 better. CDR1 is SGHAT and CDR2 is FQNNGV in the germline V gene. The CDR3 consists of 16 residues. CDR3 sequence reads: CASSSEILTGSYEQYF. The CDR3 coding sequence is TGTGCCAGCAGCTCCGAAATACTCACAGGGTCTTACGAGCAGTACTTC.

V is TRBV12-5 and J is TRBJ2-1; 7 bases agree with TRBD1. The CDR3 runs to 15 residues. The junction had 11 bases not matched to a gene; V was cut back by 6 bases and J by 6 bases. Germline loops: CDR1 LGHNT, CDR2 FRNRAP. The CDR3 nucleotides read TGTGCTAGTGGGCCCGGAACAGGGGTGCCCAATGAGCAGTTCTTC. Protein: CASGPGTGVPNEQFF.

Concerning this clonotype: This clone may be a read error of a much larger clone one base away. The V and J genes are TRBV12-3 or TRBV12-4 and TRBJ2-1, with D perhaps matching TRBD1 (5 bases). The length of the CDR3 is 17 residues. The CDR3 sequence: CASSSTTGSNSYSEQFF. The CDR3 bases are TGTGCCAGCAGTTCAACAACAGGATCCAACTCCTACAGTGAGCAGTTCTTC.

In its sample, this clonotype was seen a few times. V and J are TRBV6-5 and TRBJ1-2; 7 bases align to TRBD1. Germline trimming cut 6 bases from V and 4 bases from J; bases unmatched to any gene: 8. Germline CDR1 and CDR2: MNHEY and SVGAGI. The CDR3 is 14 residues long. The CDR3 DNA follows: TGTGCCAGCAGCTCTGGACAGGTTTCCTATGGCTACACCTTC. It is translated as CASSSGQVSYGYTF.

CDR3 region: CASSIRGTPGFGNTIYF. Written as DNA, the CDR3 is TGTGCCAGCAGCATCCGAGGGACCCCCGGATTTGGAAACACCATATATTTT. This rearrangement joins TRBV7-2 to TRBJ1-3; the D gene is possibly TRBD1 (5 bases). The CDR3 length is 17 residues. Germline V gives CDR1 SGHTA, CDR2 FQGNSA. V was shortened by 5 bases and J by 3 bases, with 20 bases between the two germline ends.

About this clonotype itself: A much larger clone lies a single base off, so this may be a read error. V usage is TRBV28 and J usage is TRBJ2-5, with 8 bases that match TRBD1. The CDR3 length is 18 residues. In germline, CDR1 is MDHEN, CDR2 SYDVKM. The CDR3 spells CAGSLQGARSVNQETQYF. The DNA for the CDR3 is TGTGCCGGCAGTCTCCAGGGGGCGAGGTCTGTTAACCAAGAGACCCAGTACTTC.

J is TRBJ2-2 and V is TRBV6-2 or TRBV6-3; tentatively, D is TRBD1 (5 bases). The V end lost 7 bases, the J end lost 1 base, and 28 bases lay between the germline ends. The CDR3 length is 20 residues. Germline CDR1 MNHEY, CDR2 SVGEGT. The CDR3 protein is CASIPKLSYRLQGNTGELFF. CDR3 sequence (DNA): TGTGCCAGCATTCCAAAACTAAGCTATCGACTCCAGGGGAACACCGGGGAGCTGTTTTTT.

Notes on this clonotype: Without the conserved terminal phenylalanine or tryptophan, this CDR3 likely stems from a read error. The chain carries TRBV28 and TRBJ1-4; D remains ambiguous. Germline assignment: CDR1 MDHEN and CDR2 SYDVKM. Trimming left V 6 bases short and J 7 bases short, with 6 bases between. This CDR3 comprises 11 residues. The CDR3 region is CASRSLEKLFL. The CDR3 DNA reads TGTGCCAGCAGATCTCTTGAAAAACTGTTTTTG.